This TCR beta chain was captured by sequencing in a study of early T cells in non-severe SARS-CoV-2 infection. V lost 0 bases to trimming and J lost 4 bases; unmatched junction nucleotides: 2. CDR3 size: 15 residues. Germline CDR1 is LGHDT and CDR2 is YNNKEL (reference sequence). In its sample, this clonotype was seen many times. Using its own MiXCR run on the 5' RACE reads, TCRdb lists one record per CDR3 protein. This sample yields 70,000 or so distinct CDR3 sequences, of which approximately 11% are seen a single time; 6.4% belongs to the top ten. Sequences were obtained from whole blood. The clonotype was recovered from an adult who was a healthcare worker with PCR-confirmed SARS-CoV-2 infection or an uninfected control (not recorded which). V and J are TRBV3-1 and TRBJ1-3, with 8 bases lining up with TRBD1. CDR3 in DNA: TGTGCCAGCAGCCAAGACGGGACAGGAGGAAACACCATATATTTT. Translating it yields CASSQDGTGGNTIYF.